This TCR beta chain stems from a study of blood T cell repertoires in COVID-19. Across the whole study: Sources were T cells, B-cell-depleted T cells, or PBMCs; the material itself was cDNA or gDNA.

Those enrolled, adults aged roughly 18 to 90 years, came from 25 or so US areas. Participants reported their clinical history, and cohort assignment relied on those reports. In the original processing: Using reference gene primer amplification, nucleated cell counts were estimated. The repertoire was sequenced with immunoSEQ multiplex PCR; TCRdb's copy has only in-frame clones and lacks some. V, J and clone size are taken as reported in that table, and D and trimming were inferred from the DNA itself. The sample shows 130,000 to 150,000 clones, about 86% of them seen only once. V gave up 0 bases and J gave up 4 bases, with 9 bases separating them. CDR1 is MNHEY, CDR2 SVGAGI, per germline. The CDR3 loop spans 14 amino acids.

The clonotype was recovered from a man between 50 and 59 years old who had recovered from COVID-19. Sequencing was done on a sample of PBMCs or T cells enriched from blood (not recorded which). The chain has TRBV6-5 and TRBJ1-1; the D gene is possibly TRBD1 (5 bases). CDR3 DNA sequence: TGTGCCAGCAGTTACTCCAGGGTAGCCACTGAAGCTTTCTTT. Encoded protein: CASSYSRVATEAFF.